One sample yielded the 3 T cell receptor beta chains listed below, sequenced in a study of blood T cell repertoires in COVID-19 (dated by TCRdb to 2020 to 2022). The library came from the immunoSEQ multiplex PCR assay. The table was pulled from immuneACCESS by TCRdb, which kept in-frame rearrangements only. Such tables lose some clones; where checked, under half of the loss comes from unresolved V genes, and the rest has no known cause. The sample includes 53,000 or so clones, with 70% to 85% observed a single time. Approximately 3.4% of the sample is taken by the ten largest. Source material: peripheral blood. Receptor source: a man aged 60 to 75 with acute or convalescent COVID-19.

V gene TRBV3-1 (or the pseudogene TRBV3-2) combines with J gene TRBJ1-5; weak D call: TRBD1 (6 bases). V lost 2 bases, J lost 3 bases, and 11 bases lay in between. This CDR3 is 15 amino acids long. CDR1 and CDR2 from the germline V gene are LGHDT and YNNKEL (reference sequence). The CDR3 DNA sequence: TGTGCCAGCAGCCAATCAGGGACAAACAATCAGCCCCAGCATTTT. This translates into CASSQSGTNNQPQHF.

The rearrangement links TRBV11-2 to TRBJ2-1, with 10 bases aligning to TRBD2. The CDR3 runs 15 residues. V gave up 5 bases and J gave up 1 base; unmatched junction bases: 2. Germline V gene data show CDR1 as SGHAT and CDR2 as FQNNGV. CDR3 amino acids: CASSLGLASYNEQFF. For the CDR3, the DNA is TGTGCCAGCAGCCTGGGACTAGCGTCCTACAATGAGCAGTTCTTC.

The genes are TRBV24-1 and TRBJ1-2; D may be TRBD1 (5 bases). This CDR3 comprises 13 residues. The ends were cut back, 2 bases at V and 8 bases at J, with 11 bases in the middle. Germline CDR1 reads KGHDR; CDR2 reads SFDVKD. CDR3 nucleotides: TGTGCCACCAGTGATTCCCAGGGTCGAGGCTACACCTTC. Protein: CATSDSQGRGYTF.